This entry lists 28 T cell receptor beta chains sequenced from one sample in a study of metastatic and nonmetastatic thyroid tumors. TCRdb reassembled clones from the PCR reads with MiXCR. Among about 16,000 clones, roughly 23% were seen once, and the ten largest hold 9.5% to 12%. Thyroid surgery had not been preceded by any treatment in any patient. The sample taken for sequencing was blood. The receptors originated from a male donor with papillary thyroid cancer or a benign thyroid nodule (not recorded which). Some clones in this sample may be carry-over from other donors' samples.

This clone has only a few counts. The V and J genes are TRBV12-3 or TRBV12-4 and TRBJ2-7; maybe TRBD2 (6 bases). V was pared by 3 bases and J by 2 bases, with 11 bases between. This CDR3 is built from 14 residues. CDR3 DNA: TGTGCCAGCAGTTTGGGGACTCCGACCTACGAGCAGTACTTC. It encodes CASSLGTPTYEQYF.

By sample fraction, this clone is medium-sized. The J gene is TRBJ2-7, the V gene TRBV20-1, with D hard to call. Germline CDR1 reads DFQATT; CDR2 reads SNEGSKA (reference sequence). V was trimmed by 1 base and J by 6 bases, leaving 16 bases between them. CDR3 size: 14 residues. The CDR3 loop is CSARVRGAIREQYF. In DNA form, the CDR3 reads TGCAGTGCTAGAGTACGAGGAGCAATACGCGAGCAGTACTTC.

This chain links TRBV5-1 with TRBJ2-2; D is undetermined. This CDR3 has 12 amino acids. The germline CDR1 and CDR2 sequences are SGHRS and YFSETQ. V was clipped by 5 bases and J by 0 bases, with 2 bases between them. The CDR3 DNA reads TGCGCCAGCAGAACGAACACCGGGGAGCTGTTTTTT. Its protein is CASRTNTGELFF.

This clone has a count of ten or more. The J gene is TRBJ2-5, the V gene TRBV5-4; perhaps TRBD2 as D (6 bases). The length of the CDR3 is 13 residues. V shed 4 bases and J shed 5 bases, with 12 bases lying between them. Germline lookup yields CDR1 SGHNT and CDR2 YYREEE (reference sequence). The CDR3 DNA follows: TGTGCCAGCAGCGACATGGCGGGGGAGACCCAGTACTTC. Translated, it gives CASSDMAGETQYF.

Comment on this clone: One end of the junction is discordant with germline, which a read error may explain. The same CDR3 arises from other DNA sequences in this sample as well. This chain connects TRBV10-3 to TRBJ2-7, with 8 bases aligning to TRBD2. CDR1 is ENHRY, CDR2 SYGVKD, per germline. The length of the CDR3 is 14 residues. CDR3 sequence (DNA): TGTGCCATCAGCGAAACTAGCGGTGCCTACGAGCAATACTTC. Amino acids: CAISETSGAYEQYF.

V and J are TRBV20-1 and TRBJ1-1; D remains unclear. V was clipped by 3 bases and J by 2 bases, with 16 bases between them. CDR1 is DFQATT and CDR2 is SNEGSKA in the germline V gene (reference sequence). This CDR3 contains 15 residues. This CDR3 reads CSARISRGVNTEAFF. DNA for the CDR3: TGCAGTGCTAGGATTAGCCGTGGGGTAAACACTGAAGCTTTCTTT.

This clone was counted at least ten times. The V call is TRBV6-4, the J call TRBJ2-1, with D possibly TRBD2 on 5 matching bases. Germline loops: CDR1 MRHNA, CDR2 SNTAGT. The CDR3 has 14 residues. Between the trimmed V and J ends, which lost 2 bases and 0 bases, there was a span of 5 bases. The CDR3 region is CASSDGSSYNEQFF. As DNA, the CDR3 is TGTGCCAGCAGTGACGGGAGCTCCTACAATGAGCAGTTCTTC.

This clone was counted many times. The gene calls are TRBV7-9 and TRBJ2-3; perhaps D is TRBD1 or TRBD2 (6 bases each). The ends were cut back, 3 bases at V and 6 bases at J, with 10 bases in the middle. CDR3 length equals 13 residues. Germline CDR1 is SEHNR and CDR2 is FQNEAQ (reference sequence). CDR3 in DNA: TGTGCCAGCAGCTTCCGGGGGCCGGATACGCAGTATTTT. It is translated as CASSFRGPDTQYF.

This clone was recorded at least ten times. J is TRBJ2-2 and V is TRBV7-3, with 7 bases lining up with TRBD1. Unmatched junction bases numbered 3, after V lost 4 bases and J lost 7 bases. The CDR3 length is 13 residues. Germline V CDR1 and CDR2: SGHTA, FQGTGA. CDR3 in DNA: TGTGCCAGCAGCTCAGGGGGTGGCGGGGAGCTGTTTTTT. Encoded protein: CASSSGGGGELFF.

This chain links TRBV7-3 with TRBJ2-3; possible D gene TRBD2, 6 bases. CDR3 length equals 14 residues. V lost 8 bases and J lost 0, with 12 bases in between. Germline-derived CDR1 and CDR2 are SGHTA and FQGTGA. CDR3 DNA sequence: TGTGCCAGCCAGGCGGGGTACAGCACAGATACGCAGTATTTT. The encoded protein is CASQAGYSTDTQYF. The full variable domain, in which reference TRBV7-3 and TRBJ2-3 provide the parts outside the CDR3, is GAGVSQTPSNKVTEKGKYVELRCDPISGHTALYWYRQSLGQGPEFLIYFQGTGAADDSGLPNDRFFAVRPEGSVSTLKIQRTERGDSAVYLCASQAGYSTDTQYFGPGTRLTVL.

The chain has TRBV15 and TRBJ2-7, with TRBD1 matching over 7 bases. The CDR3 spans 14 residues. V shed 4 bases, J shed 3 bases, and the junction held 6 bases outside the gene matches. CDR1 and CDR2 (germline): LNHNV, YYDKDF (reference sequence). The CDR3 reads CATSTRQGFYEQYF. Written as DNA, the CDR3 is TGTGCCACCAGCACCCGACAGGGCTTCTACGAGCAGTACTTC.

In this sample, this clone turned up many times. The genes are TRBV28 and TRBJ2-3; D call uncertain. Germline V gene data show CDR1 as MDHEN and CDR2 as SYDVKM. The CDR3 sequence is 14 residues long. Trimming left V 3 bases short and J 2 bases short, with 9 bases between. The chain's CDR3 is CASSLRLNTDTQYF. The CDR3 region has the DNA TGTGCCAGCAGTTTGAGGCTAAACACAGATACGCAGTATTTT.

This clone has a handful of counts. The chain has TRBV28 and TRBJ2-7; 9 positions agree with TRBD1. CDR3 length equals 15 residues. The V segment lost 3 bases and the J segment 5 bases; nucleotides outside the gene matches: 8. Germline CDR1 reads MDHEN; CDR2 reads SYDVKM. The CDR3 coding sequence is TGTGCCAGCAGTTTGTCCGGACAGGGGTCCAACGAGCAGTACTTC. Its translation is CASSLSGQGSNEQYF.

This clone was counted at least ten times. This chain uses TRBV20-1 with TRBJ2-3; 8 bases agree with TRBD2. Germline V CDR1 and CDR2: DFQATT, SNEGSKA (reference sequence). This CDR3 is built from 16 residues. The V and J ends lost 3 bases and 3 bases, in that order; junction bases with no gene match: 11. CDR3: CSARYPLGRATDTQYF. The CDR3 DNA is TGCAGTGCTAGGTACCCTCTCGGGAGGGCGACAGATACGCAGTATTTT.

This clone has only a few counts. The chain is built from TRBV20-1 and TRBJ1-5, with TRBD1 matching over 9 bases. The ends lost 0 bases at V and 5 bases at J; junction bases unmatched: 8. Germline CDR1 and CDR2: DFQATT and SNEGSKA (reference sequence). The CDR3 loop spans 16 amino acids. CDR3 DNA: TGCAGTGCTAGAGATTATAGGACAGGGGTTTATCAGCCCCAGCATTTT. Protein product: CSARDYRTGVYQPQHF.

The rearrangement uses TRBV20-1 and TRBJ2-2; D not resolved. The CDR3 covers 11 residues. V lost 3 bases and J 4 bases, leaving 3 bases between the germline ends. CDR1 is DFQATT, CDR2 SNEGSKA, per germline (reference sequence). CDR3 amino acids: CSASTTGELFF. CDR3 DNA sequence: TGCAGTGCTAGTACCACCGGGGAGCTGTTTTTT.

This rearrangement joins TRBV5-1 to TRBJ2-3; 7 nucleotides agree with TRBD1. Germline-derived CDR1 and CDR2 are SGHRS and YFSETQ. Unmatched junction bases numbered 5, after V lost 3 bases and J lost 1 base. The CDR3 is made up of 15 amino acids. The CDR3 DNA follows: TGCGCCAGCAGCTACACCGGACAGGGCACAGATACGCAGTATTTT. As protein: CASSYTGQGTDTQYF.

CDR3 protein: CAWSSVLAGVPDTQYF. CDR3 nucleotides: TGTGCCTGGAGCTCGGTACTAGCGGGGGTGCCAGATACGCAGTATTTT. The chain uses TRBV30 and TRBJ2-3; 11 bases are shared with TRBD2. V was pared by 3 bases and J by 4 bases, with 9 bases of the junction left unmatched. This CDR3 spans 16 amino acids. In germline, CDR1 is GTSNPN, CDR2 SVGIG (reference sequence). The complete variable domain, with remaining parts taken from reference TRBV30 and TRBJ2-3, reads SQTIHQWPATLVQPVGSPLSLECTVEGTSNPNLYWYRQAAGRGLQLLFYSVGIGQISSEVPQNLSASRPQDRQFILSSKKLLLSDSGFYLCAWSSVLAGVPDTQYFGPGTRLTVL.

J is TRBJ1-5 and V is TRBV5-1, with a tentative D call TRBD1 (6 bases). Germline V gives CDR1 SGHRS, CDR2 YFSETQ. Deletions cut 0 bases from V and 1 base from J, with 8 bases between. The CDR3 consists of 15 residues. DNA of the CDR3: TGCGCCAGCAGCTTGGCCGGACAGAGCAATCAGCCCCAGCATTTT. The encoded protein is CASSLAGQSNQPQHF.

The V call is TRBV11-3, the J call TRBJ1-2; D might be TRBD1 (6 bases). V was trimmed by 3 bases and J by 9 bases, leaving 11 bases between them. The CDR3 consists of 12 residues. Germline-derived CDR1 and CDR2 are SGHNT and YENEEA. The CDR3 loop is CASSLMGTCYTF. For the CDR3, the DNA is TGTGCCAGCAGCTTGATGGGGACATGCTACACCTTC.

This clone is classed as medium-sized. The chain combines TRBV12-3 or TRBV12-4 with TRBJ2-2, with D unclear. The CDR3 covers 12 residues. Trimming pared 8 bases from V and 3 bases from J, leaving 7 bases between. This CDR3 is CASSQYTGELFF. DNA of the CDR3: TGTGCCAGCTCCCAGTACACCGGGGAGCTGTTTTTT.

This clone was recorded many times. The J gene is TRBJ1-4, the V gene TRBV7-6, with 7 positions matching TRBD1. Germline V gives CDR1 SGHVS, CDR2 FNYEAQ. This CDR3 contains 15 residues. Germline trimming cut 3 bases from V and 7 bases from J; bases unmatched to any gene: 8. The CDR3 loop reads CASSLRDRGFEKLFF. The CDR3 DNA reads as TGTGCCAGCAGCTTGAGGGACAGAGGTTTTGAAAAACTGTTTTTT.

This clone has more than one count but fewer than ten. One end of the junction varies from germline; a read error may be responsible. The rearrangement uses TRBV27 and TRBJ1-2, with D unclear. The CDR3 runs to 14 residues. In germline, CDR1 is MNHEY, CDR2 SMNVEV (reference sequence). The CDR3 DNA reads as TGTGCCAGCAGTATCACGGAGACTTCTTATGGATACACCTTC. Protein: CASSITETSYGYTF.

This clone appeared a few times. Other DNA sequences in the same sample also yield this CDR3. J is TRBJ2-7 and V is TRBV12-3 or TRBV12-4; the D gene is possibly TRBD2 (6 bases). The CDR3 is made up of 13 amino acids. Trimming cost V 6 bases and J 7 bases, with 16 bases left between them. This CDR3 is CASSLTTGVEQYF. The CDR3 DNA reads TGTGCCAGCAGCCTTACCACGGGGGTGGAGCAGTACTTC.

This clone was recorded a few times. The rearrangement joins TRBV12-3 or TRBV12-4 to TRBJ1-5; D remains ambiguous. The CDR3 loop spans 13 amino acids. Trimming pared 5 bases from V and 7 bases from J, leaving 12 bases between. CDR3 DNA: TGTGCCAGCAGTACACAAGGGTTGCAGCCCCAGCATTTT. This translates into CASSTQGLQPQHF.

In this sample, this clone turned up many times. V gene TRBV5-1 combines with J gene TRBJ2-1, with D unresolved. Germline V gives CDR1 SGHRS, CDR2 YFSETQ. V gave up 0 bases and J gave up 5 bases, with 9 bases separating them. This CDR3 contains 14 residues. In nucleotides, the CDR3 is TGCGCCAGCAGCTTGGGTGGTGGGGACAATGAGCAGTTCTTC. This sequence encodes CASSLGGGDNEQFF.

There are many counts of this clone. V gene TRBV29-1 combines with J gene TRBJ2-3; 10 bases map to TRBD2. The CDR3 length is 15 residues. The J segment lost 0 bases and the V segment lost 4 bases, leaving 4 bases of the junction unmatched. Looked up from germline, CDR1 is SQVTM and CDR2 is ANQGSEA. The CDR3 region is CSVAASGSSTDTQYF. CDR3 in DNA: TGCAGCGTTGCGGCTAGCGGGAGTAGCACAGATACGCAGTATTTT.

This clone is labeled medium-sized. CDR3 DNA: TGTGCCAGCAGTCGATCGGACAGAGGGGGCTACACCTTC. Encoded protein: CASSRSDRGGYTF. The rearrangement joins TRBV11-2 to TRBJ1-2; D is possibly TRBD1 (6 bases). The CDR3 is made up of 13 amino acids. Germline CDR1 and CDR2: SGHAT and FQNNGV. The V and J ends lost 6 bases and 8 bases respectively, with 16 bases between them.